This T cell receptor (beta chain) appears in the sequencing data of a study of T cells in Graves' hyperthyroidism and ophthalmopathy. General study findings and limits: Ophthalmopathy prediction by the model preceded onset by a median approximately 6.9 months. Peripheral blood also featured most of the thyroid clonotypes expanded above 0.001.

What was amplified from RNA transcripts were TCR beta CDR3 regions. TCR CDR3 underwent first-round RT-PCR with the HTBI primer set. One entry per CDR3 protein results from TCRdb running MiXCR on the multiplex PCR reads. The sample shows around 690,000 distinct CDR3 sequences, 20% to 25% of them seen only once. Trimming took 3 bases from V and 3 from J, leaving 14 bases between them. The length of the CDR3 is 15 residues. Germline values: CDR1 MNHEY, CDR2 SMNVEV (reference sequence). This clonotype was seen at least ten times. Its antigen is not known. Patients affected by ophthalmopathy presented a Clinical Activity Score of at least 3, a NOSPECS grade of at least 4, and disease duration below 3 months. Used for diagnoses were clinical symptoms, serum thyroxine and TRAb, thyroid ultrasound and orbital computed tomography.

V is TRBV27 and J is TRBJ1-2; D might be TRBD1 (5 bases). Sequencing was performed on blood. The source is a man aged 25 to 45 with Graves' ophthalmopathy. CDR3 nucleotide sequence: TGTGCCAGCAGTTTTTTCCAGGGCGGGGACTATGGCTACACCTTC. Amino acid sequence: CASSFFQGGDYGYTF.